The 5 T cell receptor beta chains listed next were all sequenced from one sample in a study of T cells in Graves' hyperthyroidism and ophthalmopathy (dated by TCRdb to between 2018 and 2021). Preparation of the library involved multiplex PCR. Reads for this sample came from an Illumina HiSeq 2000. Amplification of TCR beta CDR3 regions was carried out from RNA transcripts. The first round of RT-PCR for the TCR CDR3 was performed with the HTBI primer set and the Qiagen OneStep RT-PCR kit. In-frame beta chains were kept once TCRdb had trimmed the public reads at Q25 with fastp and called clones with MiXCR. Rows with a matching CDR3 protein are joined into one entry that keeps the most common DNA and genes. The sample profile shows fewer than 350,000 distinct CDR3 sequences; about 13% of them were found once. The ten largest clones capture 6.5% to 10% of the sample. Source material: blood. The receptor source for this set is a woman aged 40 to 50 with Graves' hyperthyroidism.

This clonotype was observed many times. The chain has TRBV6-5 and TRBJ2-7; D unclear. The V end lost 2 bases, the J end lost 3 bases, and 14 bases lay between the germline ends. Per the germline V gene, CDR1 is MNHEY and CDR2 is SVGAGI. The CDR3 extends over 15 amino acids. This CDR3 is CASSYVANPRYEQYF. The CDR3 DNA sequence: TGTGCCAGCAGTTACGTGGCTAATCCTCGCTACGAGCAGTACTTC.

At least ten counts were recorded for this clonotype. CDR3 amino acids: CATSDPRGEDIQYF. The CDR3 DNA sequence: TGTGCCACCAGTGATCCCCGCGGGGAGGACATTCAGTACTTC. The V gene is TRBV24-1, the J gene TRBJ2-4; maybe TRBD2 (6 bases). Trimming took off 3 bases at V and 8 bases at J, with 13 bases between the two ends. CDR3 length: 14 residues. CDR1 is KGHDR, CDR2 SFDVKD, per germline.

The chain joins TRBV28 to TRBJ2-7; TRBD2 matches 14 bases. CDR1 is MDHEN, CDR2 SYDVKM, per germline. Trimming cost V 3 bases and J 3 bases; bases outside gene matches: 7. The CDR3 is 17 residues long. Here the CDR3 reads CASSFQGLAGVGYEQYF. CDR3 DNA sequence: TGTGCCAGCAGTTTTCAGGGACTAGCGGGAGTAGGCTACGAGCAGTACTTC.

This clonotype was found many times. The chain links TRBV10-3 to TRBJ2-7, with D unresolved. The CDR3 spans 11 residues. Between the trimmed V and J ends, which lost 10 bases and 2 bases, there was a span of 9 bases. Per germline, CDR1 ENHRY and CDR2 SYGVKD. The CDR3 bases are TGTGCCACCTACTCAGCCTACGAGCAGTACTTC. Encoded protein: CATYSAYEQYF.

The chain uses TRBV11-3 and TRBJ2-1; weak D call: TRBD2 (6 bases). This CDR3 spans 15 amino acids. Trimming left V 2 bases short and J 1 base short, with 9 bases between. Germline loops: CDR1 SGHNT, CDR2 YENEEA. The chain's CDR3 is CASSLFGGSYNEQFF. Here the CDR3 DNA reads TGTGCCAGCAGCTTATTCGGGGGTTCCTACAATGAGCAGTTCTTC.